This T cell receptor (beta chain) appears in the sequencing data of a study of CD8 T cells in Susac syndrome. From blood CD8+ and CD4+ T cells, TCR beta sequences were generated. TEMRA cells were FACS-enriched, while CD8+ and CD4+ T cells were negatively isolated. Germline values: CDR1 LGHNA, CDR2 YSLEER. V lost 8 bases, J lost 8 bases, and 6 bases stayed unmatched. The CDR3 runs 13 residues. A quantity of about 0.45 to 1 ug RNA underwent reverse transcription using random hexamers. An immunoSEQ multiplex PCR amplified TCR beta CDR3 over 54 Vbeta and 13 Jbeta. TCRdb itself ran the immunoSEQ multiplex PCR reads through MiXCR, one entry per CDR3 protein. The data contain approximately 130,000 distinct CDR3 sequences, more than 75% of them seen just once; the ten biggest clones take up around 0.24%. In this sample, this clonotype turned up once.

The sample was CD8+ T cells from PBMCs. The sequence was collected from a human donor with multiple sclerosis. The genes are TRBV4-3 and TRBJ2-1; 10 bases are shared with TRBD2. This CDR3 reads CASRPGTSDEQFF. The CDR3 coding sequence is TGCGCCAGCCGCCCCGGGACTAGCGATGAGCAGTTCTTC.